This is a list of T cell receptor beta chains from one sample in a study of shared clonotypes between healthy human individuals. Libraries were prepared by immunoSEQ multiplex PCR; TCRdb keeps only in-frame clonotypes and omits some of them. The sample lists 2 million to 2.5 million clones, about 90% seen once, with about 0.41% in the top ten. Sequencing used naive CD4+ T cells from PBMCs. These receptors all come from a man between 18 and 29 years old in good health. Some clones in this sample may be carry-over from other donors' samples. CDR3s include the opening cysteine and the closing phenylalanine or tryptophan. The order of the fields is D gene, V gene, J gene, clone size, CDR3 length, CDR3 protein, CDR3 DNA. D genes are given only for firm matches. A row's size may be missing; if present it is once, few, many or a size class.

d_call: -; v_call: TRBV7-9; j_call: TRBJ2-7; clone_size: -; cdr3_length: 19; cdr3_aa: CASSNSLGNKLGGSYEQYF; cdr3_nt: TGTGCCAGCAGTAATTCCTTGGGGAATAAGTTGGGAGGTTCCTACGAGCAGTACTTC
d_call: TRBD1; v_call: TRBV14; j_call: TRBJ1-4; clone_size: few; cdr3_length: 17; cdr3_aa: CASSQSLGQGTNEKLFF; cdr3_nt: TGTGCCAGCAGCCAAAGCCTTGGACAGGGAACTAATGAAAAACTGTTTTTT
d_call: -; v_call: TRBV13; j_call: TRBJ2-7; clone_size: -; cdr3_length: 13; cdr3_aa: CASSPPGTYEQYF; cdr3_nt: TGTGCCAGCAGCCCCCCGGGGACCTACGAGCAGTACTTC
d_call: TRBD1; v_call: TRBV11-2; j_call: TRBJ2-5; clone_size: -; cdr3_length: 13; cdr3_aa: CASTRGPGETQYF; cdr3_nt: TGTGCCAGCACCAGGGGGCCGGGGGAGACCCAGTACTTC
d_call: -; v_call: TRBV19; j_call: TRBJ1-4; clone_size: -; cdr3_length: 14; cdr3_aa: CASSFRDTVEKLFF; cdr3_nt: TGTGCCAGTAGTTTTCGGGACACAGTTGAAAAACTGTTTTTT
d_call: TRBD1; v_call: TRBV4-1; j_call: TRBJ2-7; clone_size: -; cdr3_length: 15; cdr3_aa: CASSQVEGGLDEQYF; cdr3_nt: TGCGCCAGCAGCCAAGTTGAAGGGGGCTTGGACGAGCAGTACTTC
d_call: TRBD1; v_call: TRBV7-2; j_call: TRBJ2-7; clone_size: once; cdr3_length: 15; cdr3_aa: CASSVSGQLSYEQYF; cdr3_nt: TGTGCCAGCAGCGTCTCGGGACAGCTCTCCTACGAGCAGTACTTC
d_call: TRBD2; v_call: TRBV5-1; j_call: TRBJ2-7; clone_size: -; cdr3_length: 16; cdr3_aa: CASSYAGTSGTYEQYF; cdr3_nt: TGCGCCAGCAGCTACGCCGGGACTAGCGGGACCTACGAGCAGTACTTC
d_call: TRBD1; v_call: TRBV28; j_call: TRBJ1-5; clone_size: few; cdr3_length: 14; cdr3_aa: CASSTGGLGQPQHF; cdr3_nt: TGTGCCAGCAGTACAGGGGGCCTTGGGCAGCCCCAGCATTTT
d_call: TRBD2; v_call: TRBV4-1; j_call: TRBJ2-3; clone_size: -; cdr3_length: 19; cdr3_aa: CASSLRGLAGGWGTDTQYF; cdr3_nt: TGCGCCAGCAGCCTGAGGGGCCTAGCGGGAGGGTGGGGCACAGATACGCAGTATTTT
d_call: TRBD1; v_call: TRBV2; j_call: TRBJ1-5; clone_size: -; cdr3_length: 14; cdr3_aa: CASQTGASNQPQHF; cdr3_nt: TGTGCCAGCCAGACAGGGGCAAGCAATCAGCCCCAGCATTTT
d_call: TRBD2; v_call: TRBV7-3; j_call: TRBJ2-1; clone_size: -; cdr3_length: 13; cdr3_aa: CASSFQREAEQFF; cdr3_nt: TGTGCCAGCAGCTTCCAACGGGAGGCCGAGCAGTTCTTC
d_call: TRBD2; v_call: TRBV7-9; j_call: TRBJ2-3; clone_size: -; cdr3_length: 17; cdr3_aa: CASSLGRGRAFTDTQYF; cdr3_nt: TGTGCCAGCAGCTTAGGTCGGGGGAGGGCCTTCACAGATACGCAGTATTTT
d_call: -; v_call: TRBV18; j_call: TRBJ2-7; clone_size: -; cdr3_length: 12; cdr3_aa: CASSPRAGEQYF; cdr3_nt: TGTGCCAGCTCACCAAGGGCGGGCGAGCAGTACTTC
d_call: -; v_call: TRBV18; j_call: TRBJ2-7; clone_size: -; cdr3_length: 12; cdr3_aa: CASSAGVYEQYF; cdr3_nt: TGTGCCAGCTCCGCTGGAGTATACGAGCAGTACTTC
d_call: -; v_call: TRBV28; j_call: TRBJ2-3; clone_size: -; cdr3_length: 16; cdr3_aa: CASSLLRATSTDTQYF; cdr3_nt: TGTGCCAGCAGTTTATTGCGGGCTACTAGCACAGATACGCAGTATTTT
d_call: -; v_call: TRBV4-1; j_call: TRBJ2-2; clone_size: -; cdr3_length: 18; cdr3_aa: CASSLLTGTSRNTGELFF; cdr3_nt: TGCGCCAGCAGCCTTTTAACCGGGACAAGCCGAAACACCGGGGAGCTGTTTTTT
d_call: -; v_call: TRBV6-1; j_call: TRBJ2-2; clone_size: once; cdr3_length: 12; cdr3_aa: CASTLVPGELFF; cdr3_nt: TGTGCCAGCACACTCGTCCCCGGGGAGCTGTTTTTT
d_call: -; v_call: TRBV30; j_call: TRBJ2-7; clone_size: once; cdr3_length: 15; cdr3_aa: CAWSDKGAGEYEQYF; cdr3_nt: TGTGCCTGGAGTGACAAGGGGGCGGGAGAATACGAGCAGTACTTC
d_call: -; v_call: TRBV10-2; j_call: TRBJ1-5; clone_size: -; cdr3_length: 14; cdr3_aa: CASSEVAGNQPQHF; cdr3_nt: TGCGCCAGCAGTGAGGTTGCGGGCAATCAGCCCCAGCATTTT
d_call: -; v_call: TRBV5-4; j_call: TRBJ1-2; clone_size: -; cdr3_length: 15; cdr3_aa: CASSLGGQVGYGYTF; cdr3_nt: TGTGCCAGCAGCTTGGGGGGACAAGTGGGGTATGGCTACACCTTC
d_call: -; v_call: TRBV28; j_call: TRBJ1-2; clone_size: -; cdr3_length: 14; cdr3_aa: CASRGVGEGYGYTF; cdr3_nt: TGTGCCAGCCGGGGGGTAGGGGAGGGCTATGGCTACACCTTC
d_call: TRBD2; v_call: TRBV7-9; j_call: TRBJ2-5; clone_size: -; cdr3_length: 17; cdr3_aa: CASSLSREAPLEKTQYF; cdr3_nt: TGTGCCAGCAGCTTATCCCGGGAGGCACCCTTGGAGAAGACCCAGTACTTC
d_call: -; v_call: TRBV5-1; j_call: TRBJ2-7; clone_size: -; cdr3_length: 13; cdr3_aa: CASSHTVRGEQYF; cdr3_nt: TGCGCCAGCAGCCACACTGTCCGGGGCGAGCAGTACTTC
d_call: TRBD2; v_call: TRBV28; j_call: TRBJ2-2; clone_size: -; cdr3_length: 16; cdr3_aa: CASSRAGTTNTGELFF; cdr3_nt: TGTGCCAGCAGCCGCGCCGGGACTACCAACACCGGGGAGCTGTTTTTT
d_call: TRBD1; v_call: TRBV7-2; j_call: TRBJ1-1; clone_size: once; cdr3_length: 14; cdr3_aa: CASSPGTGGTEAFF; cdr3_nt: TGTGCCAGCAGTCCCGGGACAGGGGGCACTGAAGCTTTCTTT
d_call: -; v_call: TRBV27; j_call: TRBJ1-1; clone_size: -; cdr3_length: 17; cdr3_aa: CASSSFYRGGLNTEAFF; cdr3_nt: TGTGCCAGCAGTTCGTTCTACAGAGGGGGACTGAACACTGAAGCTTTCTTT
d_call: TRBD1; v_call: TRBV19; j_call: TRBJ1-2; clone_size: few; cdr3_length: 16; cdr3_aa: CASRRSRQGGGYGYTF; cdr3_nt: TGTGCCAGTAGAAGGTCTCGACAGGGCGGGGGATATGGCTACACCTTC
d_call: -; v_call: TRBV27; j_call: TRBJ2-3; clone_size: -; cdr3_length: 15; cdr3_aa: CASSLDGGYTDTQYF; cdr3_nt: TGTGCCAGCAGTTTAGATGGTGGTTACACAGATACGCAGTATTTT
d_call: -; v_call: TRBV11-3; j_call: TRBJ2-5; clone_size: -; cdr3_length: 14; cdr3_aa: CASSLRGRGETQYF; cdr3_nt: TGTGCCAGCAGCTTAAGGGGTCGTGGGGAGACCCAGTACTTC
d_call: -; v_call: TRBV6-5; j_call: TRBJ1-5; clone_size: -; cdr3_length: 13; cdr3_aa: CASSWGSNQPQHF; cdr3_nt: TGTGCCAGCAGTTGGGGTAGCAATCAGCCCCAGCATTTT
d_call: TRBD1; v_call: TRBV7-2; j_call: TRBJ2-7; clone_size: once; cdr3_length: 14; cdr3_aa: CASSRGQGAREQYF; cdr3_nt: TGTGCCAGCAGCCGAGGACAGGGGGCGAGGGAGCAGTACTTC
d_call: TRBD2; v_call: TRBV28; j_call: TRBJ2-2; clone_size: -; cdr3_length: 14; cdr3_aa: CANRASGLTGELFF; cdr3_nt: TGTGCCAACAGAGCTAGCGGACTGACCGGGGAGCTGTTTTTT
d_call: TRBD1; v_call: TRBV7-2; j_call: TRBJ1-1; clone_size: -; cdr3_length: 15; cdr3_aa: CASSPGDREGTEAFF; cdr3_nt: TGTGCCAGCAGCCCCGGGGACAGGGAGGGCACTGAAGCTTTCTTT
d_call: TRBD1; v_call: TRBV2; j_call: TRBJ1-1; clone_size: -; cdr3_length: 13; cdr3_aa: CASGTGGNTEAFF; cdr3_nt: TGTGCCAGCGGGACAGGGGGAAACACTGAAGCTTTCTTT
d_call: -; v_call: TRBV7-3; j_call: TRBJ1-4; clone_size: -; cdr3_length: 15; cdr3_aa: CASSLYASTNEKLFF; cdr3_nt: TGTGCCAGCAGCTTATATGCATCAACTAATGAAAAACTGTTTTTT
d_call: -; v_call: TRBV6-1; j_call: TRBJ2-5; clone_size: -; cdr3_length: 13; cdr3_aa: CASSGGSTETQYF; cdr3_nt: TGTGCCAGCAGTGGGGGGTCAACGGAGACCCAGTACTTC
d_call: -; v_call: TRBV18; j_call: TRBJ1-4; clone_size: -; cdr3_length: 13; cdr3_aa: CASSPRGREKLFF; cdr3_nt: TGTGCCAGCTCACCACGGGGACGGGAAAAACTGTTTTTT
d_call: -; v_call: TRBV28; j_call: TRBJ2-7; clone_size: -; cdr3_length: 15; cdr3_aa: CASSLSRKPAYEQYF; cdr3_nt: TGTGCCAGCAGTCTCAGTAGGAAACCCGCCTACGAGCAGTACTTC
d_call: TRBD1; v_call: TRBV7-8; j_call: TRBJ1-5; clone_size: -; cdr3_length: 16; cdr3_aa: CASSLADRGPSQPQHF; cdr3_nt: TGTGCCAGCAGCTTAGCAGACAGGGGGCCGAGTCAGCCCCAGCATTTT
d_call: TRBD1; v_call: TRBV18; j_call: TRBJ2-7; clone_size: -; cdr3_length: 18; cdr3_aa: CASSNFSPGTAVSYEQYF; cdr3_nt: TGTGCCAGCTCAAACTTCTCGCCAGGGACAGCTGTCTCCTACGAGCAGTACTTC
d_call: TRBD2; v_call: TRBV5-1; j_call: TRBJ2-2; clone_size: -; cdr3_length: 16; cdr3_aa: CVSSLAASGGTGELFF; cdr3_nt: TGCGTCAGCAGCTTGGCCGCTAGCGGGGGCACCGGGGAGCTGTTTTTT